This is a list of T cell receptor beta chains from one sample in a study of chemoradiotherapy in HPV16-positive cancers. TCRdb keeps only in-frame clones here, not all; method: immunoSEQ multiplex PCR. The table includes more than 15,000 clones, roughly nine tenths detected once. The sample here was blood, taken from a patient who underwent chemoradiotherapy. These receptors came from a human donor with HPV-associated anogenital cancer. The CDR3 runs from the conserved cysteine through the conserved F or W. The order of the fields is CDR3 DNA, CDR3 protein, V gene, D gene, J gene, clone size. The D gene is left open where the match is weak. Where a row states a size, it is once, few, many or the class of an expanded clone; other rows omit it.

DNA: TGTGCCAGCAGCACCGGACTAGCGGGGGGAGGTGGTGAGCAGTTCTTC
CDR3: CASSTGLAGGGGEQFF
V: TRBV7-7
D: TRBD2
J: TRBJ2-1
size: .

DNA: TGCGCCAGCAGCTCTATGACAGGGTCAAGGGGGACCGGGGAGCTGTTTTTT
CDR3: CASSSMTGSRGTGELFF
V: TRBV5-1
D: TRBD1
J: TRBJ2-2
size: .

DNA: TGCAGTGCGATCTCAACACCCGAAGCTTTCTTT
CDR3: CSAISTPEAFF
V: TRBV20-1
D: .
J: TRBJ1-1
size: .

DNA: TGTGCCTGGAGTATAGGTGTAATCTATGGCTACACCTTC
CDR3: CAWSIGVIYGYTF
V: TRBV30
D: .
J: TRBJ1-2
size: .

DNA: TGCGCCAGCAGCCACCCTAGTGGAAACACCATATATTTT
CDR3: CASSHPSGNTIYF
V: TRBV5-1
D: .
J: TRBJ1-3
size: few

DNA: TGTGCCAGCAGCACCAGAGGACAGGGGGCGTCTAATGAAAAACTGTTTTTT
CDR3: CASSTRGQGASNEKLFF
V: TRBV7-9
D: TRBD1
J: TRBJ1-4
size: .

DNA: TGCGCCAGCAGTCGTTCGCCGGATAATTCACCCCTCCACTTT
CDR3: CASSRSPDNSPLHF
V: TRBV23-1
D: .
J: TRBJ1-6
size: .

DNA: TGTGCCAGCAGTTTCCGAGGACAGGGGGGAACCTACGAGCAGTACTTC
CDR3: CASSFRGQGGTYEQYF
V: TRBV27
D: TRBD1
J: TRBJ2-7
size: .

DNA: TGTGCCAGCAGTTTATTCGGGGGGATCGCGGATCAGCCCCAGCATTTT
CDR3: CASSLFGGIADQPQHF
V: TRBV27
D: .
J: TRBJ1-5
size: .

DNA: TGCGCCAGCAGCCAAGATCCGAGGGCAGATACGCAGTATTTT
CDR3: CASSQDPRADTQYF
V: TRBV4-3
D: .
J: TRBJ2-3
size: .

DNA: TGTGCCAGCAGCTCATTAGCGGGCTACAATGAGCAGTTCTTC
CDR3: CASSSLAGYNEQFF
V: TRBV11-2
D: TRBD2
J: TRBJ2-1
size: .

DNA: TGTGCCAGCAGCCGCGTGACAGGGGTCGGCGACTATGGCTACACCTTC
CDR3: CASSRVTGVGDYGYTF
V: TRBV5-6
D: TRBD1
J: TRBJ1-2
size: .

DNA: TGTGCCATTAATCAGGGGGCGACCACCGGGGAGCTGTTTTTT
CDR3: CAINQGATTGELFF
V: TRBV10-3
D: TRBD1
J: TRBJ2-2
size: .

DNA: TGTGCCAGCAGCTTGACCGGGACAGGGGGAAACAATGAGCAGTTCTTC
CDR3: CASSLTGTGGNNEQFF
V: TRBV9
D: TRBD1
J: TRBJ2-1
size: .

DNA: TGCAGCGTTGGGGGACTAGCGGGGACTAGCACAGATACGCAGTATTTT
CDR3: CSVGGLAGTSTDTQYF
V: TRBV29-1
D: TRBD2
J: TRBJ2-3
size: .

DNA: TGTGCCAGCAGTTACCTACCGGGACAGGGGAGAACTGAAGCTTTCTTT
CDR3: CASSYLPGQGRTEAFF
V: TRBV6-6
D: TRBD1
J: TRBJ1-1
size: .

DNA: TGTGCTAGTGCCGTAGCGGGGGGGCAGTTTGAGCAGTTCTTC
CDR3: CASAVAGGQFEQFF
V: TRBV12-5
D: TRBD2
J: TRBJ2-1
size: .

DNA: TGTGCCAGCAGCCACCGACGGAGGAGCTCCTACGAGCAGTACTTC
CDR3: CASSHRRRSSYEQYF
V: TRBV14
D: .
J: TRBJ2-7
size: .

DNA: TGTGCCAGCAGCTTATACAGGGCCGTTGATGCCGAAGCTTTCTTT
CDR3: CASSLYRAVDAEAFF
V: TRBV7-2
D: .
J: TRBJ1-1
size: once

DNA: TGTGCCAGCAGCAGAGACAGGGTAGATCAGCCCCAGCATTTT
CDR3: CASSRDRVDQPQHF
V: TRBV7-2
D: TRBD1
J: TRBJ1-5
size: .

DNA: TGCGCCAGCAGTGGCGCGACTAGCGGGGGGTATTCAGATACGCAGTATTTT
CDR3: CASSGATSGGYSDTQYF
V: TRBV10-2
D: TRBD2
J: TRBJ2-3
size: .

DNA: TGTGCCAGCAGCCCAGAACGGGTCCAGTATACGCAGTATTTT
CDR3: CASSPERVQYTQYF
V: TRBV4-2
D: .
J: TRBJ2-3
size: .

DNA: TGCGCCAGCAGCCAAGACCTGGGGCTAGCGGGGGGGATTAGCACAGATACGCAGTATTTT
CDR3: CASSQDLGLAGGISTDTQYF
V: TRBV4-1
D: TRBD2
J: TRBJ2-3
size: once

DNA: TGTGCCAGCAGCGAAACTAGCGGGGGGATCTACGAGCAGTACTTC
CDR3: CASSETSGGIYEQYF
V: TRBV7-9
D: TRBD2
J: TRBJ2-7
size: .

DNA: TGTGCCAGCAGCCCAATAGCGGGGGGCGGGTACAATGAGCAGTTCTTC
CDR3: CASSPIAGGGYNEQFF
V: TRBV7-6
D: TRBD2
J: TRBJ2-1
size: .

DNA: TGTGCCAGCAGAACAGGGTATAGCAATCAGCCCCAGCATTTT
CDR3: CASRTGYSNQPQHF
V: TRBV27
D: .
J: TRBJ1-5
size: .

DNA: TGTGCCAGCAGCTTAGGGGGACAGAACACTGAAGCTTTCTTT
CDR3: CASSLGGQNTEAFF
V: TRBV7-2
D: .
J: TRBJ1-1
size: .

DNA: TGTGCCAGCAGTGCAGGACAGGGGCCCCACAATGAGCAGTTCTTC
CDR3: CASSAGQGPHNEQFF
V: TRBV6-1
D: TRBD1
J: TRBJ2-1
size: once

DNA: TGTGCGCGACAGGGGCTGAACACCGGGGAGCTGTTTTTT
CDR3: CARQGLNTGELFF
V: TRBV14
D: TRBD1
J: TRBJ2-2
size: .

DNA: TGTGCCAGCTCACTAGGGCCGGGACTAGCGGGTTACGAGCAGTACTTC
CDR3: CASSLGPGLAGYEQYF
V: TRBV18
D: TRBD2
J: TRBJ2-7
size: .

DNA: TGTGCCAGCAGCCCTGGGGGCGAGTACGGGGAGCTGTTTTTT
CDR3: CASSPGGEYGELFF
V: TRBV11-3
D: .
J: TRBJ2-2
size: .

DNA: TGTGCCAGCAGCTTAGACGGGACCTATAATTCACCCCTCCACTTT
CDR3: CASSLDGTYNSPLHF
V: TRBV7-9
D: .
J: TRBJ1-6
size: .

DNA: TGTGCCAGCAGCTTAGGCCTGGGGGGAGTTGAGCAGTTCTTC
CDR3: CASSLGLGGVEQFF
V: TRBV13
D: .
J: TRBJ2-1
size: .

DNA: TGTGCCAGCAGCAAAAACCTTGGACCCAATGAAAAACTGTTTTTT
CDR3: CASSKNLGPNEKLFF
V: TRBV7-6
D: .
J: TRBJ1-4
size: .

DNA: TGTGCCACCAGCGACCTCGGGACAGGGTTCAAGTACTTC
CDR3: CATSDLGTGFKYF
V: TRBV15
D: TRBD1
J: TRBJ2-4
size: .